Sequencing of this TCR beta chain was carried out in a study of cytomegalovirus exposure and HLA in healthy donors. The PCR made use of 60 Vbeta and 13 Jbeta primers. Produced via immunoSEQ multiplex PCR; TCRdb's table is partial and in-frame only. The table has about 160,000 clones, about 81% seen once. The study, taken as a whole, reports: Analysis performed later showed TCR beta chains linked to HLA being more clonally expanded than equally common others. The study put 150 to 200 TCR beta chains on its list as cytomegalovirus-associated. Roughly uniform depth of sequencing across donors was assumed in presence/absence analyses.

V was clipped by 6 bases and J by 5 bases; unmatched bases: 4. Looked up from germline, CDR1 is SQVTM and CDR2 is ANQGSEA. This CDR3 comprises 12 residues. Details on this clone: Its antigen is still unknown.

Sequenced material: PBMCs. The origin of this receptor is a girl aged 2 to 9 in good health and CMV-seropositive. The genes are TRBV29-1 and TRBJ1-2, with 9 bases that match TRBD1. CDR3 nucleotide sequence: TGCAGCGTCGAGACAGGGGGGTATGGCTACACCTTC. It translates to CSVETGGYGYTF.